This paragraph covers one T cell receptor beta chain sequence. The source of the sample is a study of blood T cell repertoires in COVID-19. What the recovered Cohort 3 donors had was two negative PCRs, clearance, or symptom resolution. TCRdb's copy holds only in-frame clones and misses some; the assay was immunoSEQ multiplex PCR. The sample contains over 250,000 clones, just under 90% of which appear only once. This clonotype was sampled from a woman in her sixties who had recovered from COVID-19. The material sequenced was PBMCs or T cells enriched from blood (not recorded which).

CDR3 amino acids: CSVDLSVADTQYF. For the CDR3, the DNA is TGCAGCGTTGACCTTAGTGTGGCAGATACGCAGTATTTT. The V call is TRBV29-1, the J call TRBJ2-3; no reliable D call. The CDR3 extends over 13 amino acids. Trimming shortened V by 3 bases and J by 4 bases, and 11 bases separated the two germline ends. Germline CDR1 SQVTM, CDR2 ANQGSEA.